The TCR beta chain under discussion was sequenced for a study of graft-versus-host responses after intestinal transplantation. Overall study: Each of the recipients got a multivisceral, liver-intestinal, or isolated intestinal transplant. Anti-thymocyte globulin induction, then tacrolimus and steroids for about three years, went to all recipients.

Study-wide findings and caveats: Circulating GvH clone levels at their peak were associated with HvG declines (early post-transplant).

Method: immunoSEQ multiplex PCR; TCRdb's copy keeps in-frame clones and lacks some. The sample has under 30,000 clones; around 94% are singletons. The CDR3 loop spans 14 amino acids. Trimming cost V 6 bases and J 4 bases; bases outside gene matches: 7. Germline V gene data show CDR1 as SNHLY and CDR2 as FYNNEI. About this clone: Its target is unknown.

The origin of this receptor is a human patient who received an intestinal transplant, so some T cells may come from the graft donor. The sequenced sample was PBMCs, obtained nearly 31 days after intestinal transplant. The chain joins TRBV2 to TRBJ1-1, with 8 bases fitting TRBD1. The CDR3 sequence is CASRTTGGRTEAFF. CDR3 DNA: TGTGCCAGCAGGACCACAGGGGGTCGCACTGAAGCTTTCTTT.